This T cell receptor beta chain was identified in a study of shared clonotypes between healthy human individuals. Division of CD4+ cells produced a CD45RA+ naive subset and a CD45RA-negative memory subset. Of note for this clone: Its specificity is not known.

Study results and limitations: Inspection by rarefaction showed sorted-subset sequencing to be incomplete despite large depth.

Several immunoSEQ 96-well plates shared each subset's DNA, each plate a replicate. Profiled with immunoSEQ multiplex PCR; TCRdb holds only in-frame clones, not every one. Among over a million clones listed, around 95% were seen once. Material for sequencing was naive CD4+ T cells sorted from blood. Regarding subset: CD45RA+ positively selected. The TCR originated in a man aged 25 to 40 in good health.

The CDR3 bases are TGTGCCAGCAGTTTCTGGGACTCCGGGGAGCTGTTTTTT. As protein: CASSFWDSGELFF. The chain has TRBV28 and TRBJ2-2; possibly TRBD2 for D (6 bases). Germline values: CDR1 MDHEN, CDR2 SYDVKM. The V gene lost 3 bases and the J gene lost 6 bases, with 8 bases spanning the gap. The CDR3 is 13 amino acids.